Presented here are 29 T cell receptor beta chains from one specimen sequenced in a study of shared clonotypes between healthy human individuals. The assay was immunoSEQ multiplex PCR, and TCRdb's table has in-frame clones only and misses some. The sample consists of 1.6 million or so clones, 98% to 99% of them appearing once. Sequencing was performed on naive CD4+ T cells sorted from blood. Documented subset: CD45RA+ positively selected. These receptor sequences come from a man younger than 45 in good health.

Of note for this clone: Other DNA sequences in this sample translate to the same CDR3. The chain is built from TRBV5-1 and TRBJ1-1; TRBD1 might be the D (5 bases). The CDR3 is 14 amino acids. Germline V lookup: CDR1 SGHRS, CDR2 YFSETQ. Trimming pared 1 base from V and 0 bases from J, leaving 7 bases between. The DNA of the CDR3 is TGCGCCAGCAGCTTGTCAGGGTTGAACACTGAAGCTTTCTTT. Translation: CASSLSGLNTEAFF.

The J gene is TRBJ2-1, the V gene TRBV29-1, with 15 bases lining up with TRBD2. The V gene's germline CDR1 is SQVTM and CDR2 ANQGSEA. CDR3 length: 15 residues. J lost 5 bases, V lost 7 bases, and 6 bases had no gene match. The CDR3 reads CSARTSGRADNEQFF. The CDR3 DNA sequence: TGCAGCGCCCGGACTAGCGGGAGGGCCGACAATGAGCAGTTCTTC.

The chain links TRBV10-2 to TRBJ2-2; 8 nucleotides line up with TRBD1. V lost 6 bases and J lost 5; bases outside the gene matches: 5. The CDR3 contains 14 residues. Per germline, CDR1 WSHSY and CDR2 SAAADI. The CDR3 coding sequence is TGCGCCAGCAGAATAACAGGGGGTACCGGGGAGCTGTTTTTT. The encoded protein is CASRITGGTGELFF.

Comment on this clone: This same CDR3 is encoded by further DNA sequences in the sample. The chain links TRBV20-1 to TRBJ1-5; no clear D. Trimming shortened V by 4 bases and J by 7 bases, and 8 bases separated the two germline ends. Germline CDR1 reads DFQATT; CDR2 reads SNEGSKA (reference sequence). CDR3 length: 11 amino acids. In DNA form, the CDR3 reads TGCAGTGCTAACCGCGGACAGCCCCAGCATTTT. Residues: CSANRGQPQHF.

In this sample, this clone turned up once. The CDR3 loop reads CASSLAGTGLYEQYF. CDR3 DNA sequence: TGCGCCAGCAGCCTTGCCGGGACAGGCTTATACGAGCAGTACTTC. V gene TRBV4-1 combines with J gene TRBJ2-7; 8 nucleotides align to TRBD1. V was pared by 4 bases and J by 4 bases, with 9 bases of the junction left unmatched. Germline CDR1 and CDR2: MGHRA and YSYEKL. This CDR3 region has 15 residues.

The V call is TRBV7-8, the J call TRBJ1-5; D call uncertain. The CDR3 extends over 15 amino acids. CDR1 and CDR2 from the germline V gene are SGHVS and FQNEAQ. The ends were cut back, 3 bases at V and 0 bases at J, with 9 bases in the middle. CDR3 bases: TGTGCCAGCAGCTTCCTGCGACATAGCAATCAGCCCCAGCATTTT. The encoded protein is CASSFLRHSNQPQHF.

V usage is TRBV2 and J usage is TRBJ1-5; 9 bases agree with TRBD1. V shed 3 bases, J shed 3 bases, and the junction held 9 bases outside the gene matches. Germline V gene lookup returns CDR1 SNHLY and CDR2 FYNNEI. CDR3 length: 17 amino acids. The CDR3 here is CASSEVWDRVTNQPQHF. CDR3 DNA: TGTGCCAGCAGTGAGGTGTGGGACAGGGTTACCAATCAGCCCCAGCATTTT.

The chain combines TRBV5-1 with TRBJ1-1; no reliable D call. V was shortened by 0 bases and J by 0 bases, with 9 bases between the two germline ends. The CDR3 contains 15 residues. Germline loops: CDR1 SGHRS, CDR2 YFSETQ. The CDR3 here is CASSLVAGMNTEAFF. DNA of the CDR3: TGCGCCAGCAGCTTGGTGGCGGGAATGAACACTGAAGCTTTCTTT.

Concerning this clone itself: Other DNA sequences in the same sample also yield this CDR3. The chain employs TRBV11-3 and TRBJ2-3; D unresolved. V lost 5 bases and J 1 base, leaving 10 bases between the germline ends. The CDR3 sequence is 14 residues long. Germline lookup yields CDR1 SGHNT and CDR2 YENEEA. CDR3 nucleotide sequence: TGTGCCAGCAGCCTTGGTTGGGGCACAGATACGCAGTATTTT. This codes for CASSLGWGTDTQYF.

The J gene is TRBJ1-2, the V gene TRBV19; D remains unclear. The CDR3 is 15 amino acids. Trimming left V 6 bases short and J 4 bases short, with 18 bases between. Looked up from germline, CDR1 is LNHDA and CDR2 is SQIVND (reference sequence). The CDR3 is CASSNRRRLGYGYTF. CDR3 coding DNA: TGTGCCAGTAGCAATCGACGGCGGCTGGGCTATGGCTACACCTTC.

The chain is built from TRBV5-6 and TRBJ1-1, with D unclear. From germline, CDR1 is SGHDT and CDR2 YYEEEE. The CDR3 spans 17 residues. The V gene lost 0 bases and the J gene lost 3 bases, with 18 bases spanning the gap. As DNA, the CDR3 is TGTGCCAGCAGCTTGGGCCGGGTATCTAGGTGGGACACTGAAGCTTTCTTT. Translating gives CASSLGRVSRWDTEAFF.

The genes are TRBV7-7 and TRBJ2-1; 7 bases match TRBD1. With V trimmed by 5 bases and J by 10 bases, 8 bases remained unmatched. The CDR3 runs 13 residues. Germline values: CDR1 SSHAT, CDR2 FNYEAQ (reference sequence). The CDR3 loop is CASSTNIRGEQFF. CDR3 in DNA: TGTGCCAGCAGCACCAACATCAGGGGGGAGCAGTTCTTC.

CDR3 region: CATSHWMGPSQETQYF. The CDR3 coding sequence is TGTGCCACCAGTCATTGGATGGGGCCCTCCCAAGAGACCCAGTACTTC. The V and J genes are TRBV15 and TRBJ2-5; D is perhaps TRBD1 (5 bases). The CDR3 runs 16 residues. The V end lost 6 bases, the J end lost 1 base, and 18 bases lay between the germline ends. Germline assignment: CDR1 LNHNV and CDR2 YYDKDF (reference sequence).

V is TRBV28 and J is TRBJ1-5, with unresolved D. The germline gives CDR1 MDHEN, CDR2 SYDVKM. Trimming shortened V by 6 bases and J by 6 bases, and 12 bases separated the two germline ends. This CDR3 region has 13 residues. The CDR3 protein is CASRPPTLQPQHF. The CDR3 DNA is TGTGCCAGCAGACCCCCTACTCTTCAGCCCCAGCATTTT.

This clone was recorded once. The CDR3 DNA is TGTGCCAGCAGTTACTCGATCAGTTACAATGAGCAGTTCTTC. Residues: CASSYSISYNEQFF. The J gene is TRBJ2-1, the V gene TRBV6-5; D is uncertain. Germline values: CDR1 MNHEY, CDR2 SVGAGI. The CDR3 is made up of 14 amino acids. Trimming stripped 0 bases from V and 4 bases from J, with 7 bases between.

The V call is TRBV6-5, the J call TRBJ1-4; the match to TRBD1 covers 9 bases. The junction had 6 bases not matched to a gene; V was cut back by 5 bases and J by 8 bases. The CDR3 contains 14 residues. In germline, CDR1 is MNHEY, CDR2 SVGAGI. CDR3 nucleotides: TGTGCCAGCAGTCACAGGGGGCGTGCAGAAAAACTGTTTTTT. Amino acid sequence: CASSHRGRAEKLFF.

The V gene is TRBV28, the J gene TRBJ1-1; TRBD1 aligns across 7 bases. Germline V gene sequence: CDR1 MDHEN, CDR2 SYDVKM. This CDR3 contains 14 residues. After removal of 2 bases from V and 5 bases from J, the junction contained 5 bases not matched to a gene. The CDR3 sequence is CASSLVEGATEAFF. The DNA for the CDR3 is TGTGCCAGCAGTTTAGTGGAGGGGGCGACTGAAGCTTTCTTT.

The V and J genes are TRBV4-3 and TRBJ1-2, with 12 bases fitting TRBD1. The CDR3 has 15 amino acids. Per germline, CDR1 LGHNA and CDR2 YSLEER. V dropped 3 bases and J dropped 6; count of bases not matched to a gene: 5. The CDR3 loop is CASSQGQGAPDGYTF. CDR3 in DNA: TGCGCCAGCAGCCAGGGACAGGGGGCACCTGATGGCTACACCTTC.

V and J are TRBV7-9 and TRBJ1-2; perhaps TRBD1 as D (5 bases). The V gene's germline CDR1 is SEHNR and CDR2 FQNEAQ (reference sequence). Trimming removed 3 bases from V and 9 bases from J, with 20 bases in between. This CDR3 comprises 15 residues. The CDR3 DNA sequence: TGTGCCAGCAGCTTGTATATGGGGCGCCGGGAGAGCTACACCTTC. Residues: CASSLYMGRRESYTF.

This clone was counted once. V gene TRBV19 combines with J gene TRBJ1-2, with D uncertain. The length of the CDR3 is 15 residues. V lost 1 base and J 0 bases, leaving 9 bases between the germline ends. Germline V CDR1 and CDR2: LNHDA, SQIVND (reference sequence). The DNA for the CDR3 is TGTGCCAGTAGTATAGTGGGCACAGCTAACTATGGCTACACCTTC. Its translation is CASSIVGTANYGYTF.

The chain links TRBV28 to TRBJ2-7; D may be TRBD1 (5 bases). The germline V gene encodes CDR1 MDHEN and CDR2 SYDVKM. Trimming stripped 5 bases from V and 0 bases from J, with 14 bases between. This CDR3 spans 15 amino acids. This chain's CDR3 is CASSTTGISSYEQYF. Written as DNA, the CDR3 is TGTGCCAGCAGTACTACAGGAATAAGCTCCTACGAGCAGTACTTC.

CDR3 region: CSVDGGRGGSYNEQFF. DNA of the CDR3: TGCAGCGTTGACGGCGGGAGGGGCGGCTCCTACAATGAGCAGTTCTTC. The chain uses TRBV29-1 and TRBJ2-1; TRBD2 matches 9 bases. V lost 3 bases and J lost 0; bases outside the gene matches: 6. The V gene's germline CDR1 is SQVTM and CDR2 ANQGSEA. This CDR3 contains 16 residues.

V and J are TRBV7-9 and TRBJ2-2, with 9 bases lining up with TRBD2. The germline CDR1 and CDR2 sequences are SEHNR and FQNEAQ (reference sequence). Trimming at V came to 4 bases and at J to 2 bases, leaving 2 bases not matched to a gene. The CDR3 runs 15 residues. The DNA for the CDR3 is TGTGCCAGCAGCTCGGGACTAGCTAACACCGGGGAGCTGTTTTTT. Protein sequence: CASSSGLANTGELFF.

V is TRBV28 and J is TRBJ1-1, with TRBD1 identical over 8 bases. Germline V gives CDR1 MDHEN, CDR2 SYDVKM. The V gene end was trimmed by 6 bases and the J gene end by 8 bases; junction bases not matched to a gene: 5. The CDR3 runs to 12 residues. The chain's CDR3 is CASSYGDREAFF. CDR3 coding DNA: TGTGCCAGCAGCTATGGGGACAGGGAAGCTTTCTTT.

The chain links TRBV6-1 to TRBJ1-2, with 8 bases aligning to TRBD1. With V trimmed by 4 bases and J by 4 bases, 11 bases remained unmatched. This CDR3 is built from 16 residues. Looked up from germline, CDR1 is MNHNS and CDR2 is SASEGT. The CDR3 DNA is TGTGCCAGCAGTGCGATGACAGGGGTGGGATTCTATGGCTACACCTTC. It translates to CASSAMTGVGFYGYTF.

The chain joins TRBV4-3 to TRBJ2-7; D remains unclear. V was shortened by 0 bases and J by 6 bases, with 9 bases between the two germline ends. Germline V lookup: CDR1 LGHNA, CDR2 YSLEER. This CDR3 has 13 amino acids. CDR3 nucleotide sequence: TGCGCCAGCAGCCAAGAGGGATGGGGCGAGCAGTACTTC. Translation: CASSQEGWGEQYF.

This chain links TRBV15 with TRBJ2-1; TRBD2 matches at 12 bases. V dropped 5 bases and J dropped 6; count of bases not matched to a gene: 8. The CDR3 covers 16 residues. The germline gives CDR1 LNHNV, CDR2 YYDKDF (reference sequence). Here the CDR3 DNA reads TGTGCCACCAGCGTAAAGCCTAGCGGGAGGGCCAATGAGCAGTTCTTC. Residues: CATSVKPSGRANEQFF.

The genes are TRBV11-3 and TRBJ2-5; 8 nucleotides agree with TRBD1. V lost 5 bases to trimming and J lost 3 bases; unmatched junction nucleotides: 11. CDR1 and CDR2 (germline): SGHNT, YENEEA. The CDR3 loop spans 16 amino acids. The CDR3 DNA is TGTGCCAGCAGCACCGCTTCGGACAGGGAGGAAGAGACCCAGTACTTC. Residues: CASSTASDREEETQYF.

The chain recombines TRBV10-1 with TRBJ2-1; D not resolved. CDR1 is WNHNN and CDR2 is SYGVQD in the germline V gene (reference sequence). Trimming cost V 8 bases and J 4 bases, with 6 bases left between them. The CDR3 is 11 amino acids. The chain's CDR3 is CASGDYNEQFF. CDR3 DNA: TGCGCCAGCGGGGATTACAATGAGCAGTTCTTC.